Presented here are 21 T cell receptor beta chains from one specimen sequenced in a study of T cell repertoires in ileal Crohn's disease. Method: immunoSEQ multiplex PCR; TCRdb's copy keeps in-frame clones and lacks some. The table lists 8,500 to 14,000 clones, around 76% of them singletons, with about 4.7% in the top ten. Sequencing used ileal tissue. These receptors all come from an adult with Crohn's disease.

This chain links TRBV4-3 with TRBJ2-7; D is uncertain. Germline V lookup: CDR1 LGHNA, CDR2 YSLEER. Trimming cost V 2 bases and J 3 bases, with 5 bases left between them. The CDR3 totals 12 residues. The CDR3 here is CASSQNSYEQYF. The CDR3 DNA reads TGCGCCAGCAGCCAAAACAGCTACGAGCAGTACTTC.

The CDR3 DNA is TGTGCCAGCAGAGCCGACAGACCGAACACTGAAGCTTTCTTT. This codes for CASRADRPNTEAFF. The rearrangement joins TRBV2 to TRBJ1-1; possible D gene TRBD1, 5 bases. V shed 6 bases and J shed 1 base, with 12 bases lying between them. The CDR3 extends over 14 amino acids. Per the germline V gene, CDR1 is SNHLY and CDR2 is FYNNEI.

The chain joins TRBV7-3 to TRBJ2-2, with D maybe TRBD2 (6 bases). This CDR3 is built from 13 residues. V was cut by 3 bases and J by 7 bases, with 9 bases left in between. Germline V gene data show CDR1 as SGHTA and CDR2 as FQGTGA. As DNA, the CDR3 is TGTGCCAGCAGCTTGGGGGGATACGGGGAGCTGTTTTTT. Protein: CASSLGGYGELFF. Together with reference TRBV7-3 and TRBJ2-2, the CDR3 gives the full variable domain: GAGVSQTPSNKVTEKGKYVELRCDPISGHTALYWYRQSLGQGPEFLIYFQGTGAADDSGLPNDRFFAVRPEGSVSTLKIQRTERGDSAVYLCASSLGGYGELFFGEGSRLTVL.

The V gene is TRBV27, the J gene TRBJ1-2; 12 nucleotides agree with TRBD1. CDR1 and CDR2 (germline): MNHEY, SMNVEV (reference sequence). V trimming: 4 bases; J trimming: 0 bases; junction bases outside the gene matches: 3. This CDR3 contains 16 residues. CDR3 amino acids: CASSSGQGAPNYGYTF. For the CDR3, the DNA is TGTGCCAGCAGTTCGGGACAGGGGGCGCCTAACTATGGCTACACCTTC.

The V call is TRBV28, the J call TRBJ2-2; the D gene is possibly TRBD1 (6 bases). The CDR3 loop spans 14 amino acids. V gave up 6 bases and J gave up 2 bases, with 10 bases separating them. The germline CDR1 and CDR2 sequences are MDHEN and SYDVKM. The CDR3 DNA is TGTGCCAGCAGAACGGGACAAAACACCGGGGAGCTGTTTTTT. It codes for CASRTGQNTGELFF.

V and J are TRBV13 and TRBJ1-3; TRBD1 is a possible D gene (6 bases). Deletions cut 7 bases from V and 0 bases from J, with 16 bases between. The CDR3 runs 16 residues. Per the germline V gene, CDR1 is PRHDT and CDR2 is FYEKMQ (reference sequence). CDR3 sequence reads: CASTLDSQFSGNTIYF. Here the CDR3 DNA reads TGTGCCAGCACCTTGGACAGCCAATTCTCTGGAAACACCATATATTTT.

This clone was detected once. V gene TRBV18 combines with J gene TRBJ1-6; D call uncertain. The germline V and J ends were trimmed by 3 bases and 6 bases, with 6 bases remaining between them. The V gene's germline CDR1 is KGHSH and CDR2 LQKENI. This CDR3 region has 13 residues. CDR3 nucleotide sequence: TGTGCCAGCTCACCGGTCAGTAATTCACCCCTCCACTTT. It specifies CASSPVSNSPLHF.

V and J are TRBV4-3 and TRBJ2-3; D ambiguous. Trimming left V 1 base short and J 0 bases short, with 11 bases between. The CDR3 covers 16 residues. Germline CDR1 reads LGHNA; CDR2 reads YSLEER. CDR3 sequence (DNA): TGCGCCAGCAGCCAAGCACACATCTCTAGCACAGATACGCAGTATTTT. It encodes CASSQAHISSTDTQYF.

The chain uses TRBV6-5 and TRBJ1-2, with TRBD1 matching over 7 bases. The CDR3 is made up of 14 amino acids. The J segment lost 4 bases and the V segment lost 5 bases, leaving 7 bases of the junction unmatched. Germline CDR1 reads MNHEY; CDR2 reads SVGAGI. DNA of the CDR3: TGTGCCAGCAGTGTAGACAGGGCACCCTATGGCTACACCTTC. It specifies CASSVDRAPYGYTF.

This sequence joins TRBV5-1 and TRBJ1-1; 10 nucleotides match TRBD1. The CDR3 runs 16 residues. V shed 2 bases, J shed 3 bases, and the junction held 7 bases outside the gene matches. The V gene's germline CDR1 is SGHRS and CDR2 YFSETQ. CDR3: CASSFSTGGMYTEAFF. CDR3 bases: TGCGCCAGCAGCTTCTCGACAGGGGGCATGTACACTGAAGCTTTCTTT.

The CDR3, as DNA: TGTGCCACCAGCAGTGAGGTGCTTCCCCAGCATTTT. It is translated as CATSSEVLPQHF. This sequence joins TRBV15 and TRBJ1-5; D gene ambiguous. The CDR3 totals 12 residues. The ends were cut back, 3 bases at V and 10 bases at J, with 10 bases in the middle. Germline CDR1 LNHNV, CDR2 YYDKDF (reference sequence).

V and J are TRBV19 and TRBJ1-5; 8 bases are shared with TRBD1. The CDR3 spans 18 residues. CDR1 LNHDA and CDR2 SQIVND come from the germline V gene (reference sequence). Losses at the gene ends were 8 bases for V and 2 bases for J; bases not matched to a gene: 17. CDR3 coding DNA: TGTGCCAGTCTACCGGGCCCAGGGGGCATGGGGGGCAATCAGCCCCAGCATTTT. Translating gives CASLPGPGGMGGNQPQHF. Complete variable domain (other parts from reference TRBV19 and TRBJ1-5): DGGITQSPKYLFRKEGQNVTLSCEQNLNHDAMYWYRQDPGQGLRLIYYSQIVNDFQKGDIAEGYSVSREKKESFPLTVTSAQKNPTAFYLCASLPGPGGMGGNQPQHFGDGTRLSIL.

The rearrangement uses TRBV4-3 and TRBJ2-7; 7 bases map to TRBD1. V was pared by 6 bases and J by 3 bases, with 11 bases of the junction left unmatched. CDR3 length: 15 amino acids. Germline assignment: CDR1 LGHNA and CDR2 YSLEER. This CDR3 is CASRPTGDEIYEQYF. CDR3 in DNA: TGCGCCAGCAGACCCACAGGGGACGAGATCTACGAGCAGTACTTC.

The CDR3 DNA follows: TGTGCCAGCAGGCTATACACTGAAGCTTTCTTT. It specifies CASRLYTEAFF. The rearrangement uses TRBV28 and TRBJ1-1; no clear D gene. The CDR3 has 11 residues. V gave up 6 bases and J gave up 3 bases, with 5 bases separating them. From germline, CDR1 is MDHEN and CDR2 SYDVKM.

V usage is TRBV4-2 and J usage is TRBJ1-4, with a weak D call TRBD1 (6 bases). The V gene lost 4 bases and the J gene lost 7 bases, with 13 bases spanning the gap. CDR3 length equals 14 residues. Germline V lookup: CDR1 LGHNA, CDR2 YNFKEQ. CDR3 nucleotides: TGTGCCAGCAGCCCCGGGACATCCCTTGAAAAACTGTTTTTT. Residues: CASSPGTSLEKLFF.

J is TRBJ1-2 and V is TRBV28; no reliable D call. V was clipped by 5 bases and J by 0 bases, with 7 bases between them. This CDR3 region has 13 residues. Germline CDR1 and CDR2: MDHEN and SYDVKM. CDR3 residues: CASSPLANYGYTF. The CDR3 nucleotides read TGTGCCAGCAGTCCCCTAGCTAACTATGGCTACACCTTC.

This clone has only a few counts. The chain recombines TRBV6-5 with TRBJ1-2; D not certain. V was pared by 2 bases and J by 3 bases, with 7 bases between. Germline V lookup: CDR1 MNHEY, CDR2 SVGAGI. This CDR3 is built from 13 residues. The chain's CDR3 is CASSYDWDYGYTF. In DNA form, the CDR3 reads TGTGCCAGCAGTTACGACTGGGACTATGGCTACACCTTC.

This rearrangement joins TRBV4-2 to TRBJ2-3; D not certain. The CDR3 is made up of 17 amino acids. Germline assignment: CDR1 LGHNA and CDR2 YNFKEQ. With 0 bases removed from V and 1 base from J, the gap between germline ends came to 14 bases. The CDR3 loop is CASSQDLLALRTDTQYF. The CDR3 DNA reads TGTGCCAGCAGCCAAGATCTCTTGGCACTACGCACAGATACGCAGTATTTT.

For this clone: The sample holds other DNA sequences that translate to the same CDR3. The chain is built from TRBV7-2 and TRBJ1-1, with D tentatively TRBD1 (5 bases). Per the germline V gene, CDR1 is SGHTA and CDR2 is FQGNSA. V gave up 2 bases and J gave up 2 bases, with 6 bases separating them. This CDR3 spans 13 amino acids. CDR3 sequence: CASSLRGNTEAFF. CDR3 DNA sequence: TGTGCCAGCAGCTTAAGGGGTAACACTGAAGCTTTCTTT.

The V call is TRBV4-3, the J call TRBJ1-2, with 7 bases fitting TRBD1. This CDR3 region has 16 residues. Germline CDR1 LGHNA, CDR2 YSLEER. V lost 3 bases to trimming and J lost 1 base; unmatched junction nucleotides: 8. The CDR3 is CASSHPGQPLNYGYTF. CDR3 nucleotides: TGCGCCAGCAGCCACCCGGGACAGCCCCTTAACTATGGCTACACCTTC.

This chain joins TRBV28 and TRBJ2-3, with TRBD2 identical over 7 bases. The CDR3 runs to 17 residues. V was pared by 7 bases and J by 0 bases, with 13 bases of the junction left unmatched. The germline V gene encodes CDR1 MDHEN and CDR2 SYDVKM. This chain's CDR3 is CASTGTRGSESTDTQYF. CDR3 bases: TGTGCCAGCACCGGTACGCGGGGGTCGGAAAGCACAGATACGCAGTATTTT. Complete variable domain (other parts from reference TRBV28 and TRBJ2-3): DVKVTQSSRYLVKRTGEKVFLECVQDMDHENMFWYRQDPGLGLRLIYFSYDVKMKEKGDIPEGYSVSREKKERFSLILESASTNQTSMYLCASTGTRGSESTDTQYFGPGTRLTVL.